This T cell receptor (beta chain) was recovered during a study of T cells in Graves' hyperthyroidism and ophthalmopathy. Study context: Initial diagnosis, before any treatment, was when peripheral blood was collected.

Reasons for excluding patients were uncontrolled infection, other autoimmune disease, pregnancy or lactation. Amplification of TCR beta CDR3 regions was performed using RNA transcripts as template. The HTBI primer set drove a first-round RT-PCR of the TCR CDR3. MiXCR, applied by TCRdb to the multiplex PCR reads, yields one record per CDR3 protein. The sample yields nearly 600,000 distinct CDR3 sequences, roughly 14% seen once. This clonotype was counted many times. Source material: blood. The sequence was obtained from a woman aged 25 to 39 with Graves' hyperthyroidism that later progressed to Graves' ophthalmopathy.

The CDR3 sequence: CASRRRDRGFEAFF. CDR3 DNA sequence: TGTGCCAGCAGACGCCGGGACAGGGGGTTTGAAGCTTTCTTT. J is TRBJ1-1 and V is TRBV28, with 11 bases aligning to TRBD1. V shed 6 bases, J shed 7 bases, and the junction held 7 bases outside the gene matches. This CDR3 is 14 amino acids long. The germline V gene encodes CDR1 MDHEN and CDR2 SYDVKM.